This T cell receptor (beta chain) derives from a study of blood T cell repertoires in COVID-19. Study-level background: The United States, Italy and Spain supplied acute and convalescent COVID-19 samples. Sources were T cells, B-cell-depleted T cells, or PBMCs; the material itself was cDNA or gDNA.

This CDR3 has 13 amino acids. Germline loops: CDR1 MNHEY, CDR2 SVGAGI. Trimming removed 4 bases from V and 7 bases from J; junction bases left unmatched: 5. Per the authors' pipeline: From reference gene primer amplification, estimates of nucleated cell counts were derived. The data were produced by immunoSEQ multiplex PCR, yet TCRdb's version contains in-frame clones alone and is incomplete. V, J and clone size derive from that table, while D and trimming were established from the DNA sequence. The data hold 300,000 to 450,000 clones, with over 65% observed a single time. What was sequenced was peripheral blood. This receptor was taken from a human donor with acute or convalescent COVID-19. The donor label of this sample is uncertain. The genes are TRBV6-5 and TRBJ1-2; 8 bases agree with TRBD1. This CDR3 is CASSLRTGSGYTF. The CDR3 coding sequence is TGTGCCAGCAGTTTACGGACAGGGAGTGGCTACACCTTC.